This T cell receptor (beta chain) was captured in a study of Ad26.COV2.S vaccination and SARS-CoV-2 variants. The ends were cut back, 4 bases at V and 5 bases at J, with 11 bases in the middle. The CDR3 is made up of 13 amino acids. As for this clone: As yet, its antigen is unknown.

Sequenced by immunoSEQ multiplex PCR; TCRdb stores in-frame clones only, minus some. The table lists roughly 700,000 clones, roughly 90% of them singletons. Sample treatment: about 20 received Ad26.COV2.S at low or high dose, single or two shots; about 5 received placebo; per-sample allocation not given. Repertoires come from day 63 after the first vaccine or placebo injection. Recruitment in Boston yielded a donor of adult age, 18-55 years. Study-level findings and limits: Possible underestimation of total T cell responses by the TCR breadth and depth analyses was noted. For non-spike TCRs, breadth in vaccine recipients resembled that in placebo recipients.

This chain joins TRBV12-3 or TRBV12-4 and TRBJ2-5; possibly TRBD1 or TRBD2 for D (5 bases each). The origin of this receptor is a person aged 18-60 years who received the Ad26.COV2.S COVID-19 vaccine or a placebo. Source: peripheral blood, taken in a trial of Ad26.COV2.S vaccine versus placebo. For the CDR3, the DNA is TGTGCCAGCAGTTACGCCTGGGGGGAGACCCAGTACTTC. This codes for CASSYAWGETQYF.